The table lists the clone carrying this T cell receptor beta chain with a count of one. The antigen is unknown. After removal of 2 bases from V and 4 bases from J, the junction contained 1 base not matched to a gene. The length of the CDR3 is 15 residues. Germline V gene lookup returns CDR1 SGHRS and CDR2 YFSETQ. An Oncomine TCR Beta short-read assay was used to sequence the DNA from cultured CD4+ T cells. TCRdb re-called the PCR reads through MiXCR, storing one row per CDR3 protein. The sample records over 12,000 distinct CDR3 sequences, around 55% being singletons. The record originates from a study of vaccination and CD4 T cells after COVID-19. As for treatment: 10-day PBMC culture with coronavirus spike peptide pools or control peptides (ViraFEST assay).

The clonotype was recovered from a human donor who had recovered from COVID-19. The chain uses TRBV5-1 and TRBJ2-5; 14 bases fit TRBD2. Sequences were obtained from CD4+ T cells from blood, cultured in vitro. The CDR3 is CASSLGLAGGETQYF. The CDR3 DNA follows: TGCGCCAGCAGCTTAGGACTAGCGGGAGGAGAGACCCAGTACTTC.